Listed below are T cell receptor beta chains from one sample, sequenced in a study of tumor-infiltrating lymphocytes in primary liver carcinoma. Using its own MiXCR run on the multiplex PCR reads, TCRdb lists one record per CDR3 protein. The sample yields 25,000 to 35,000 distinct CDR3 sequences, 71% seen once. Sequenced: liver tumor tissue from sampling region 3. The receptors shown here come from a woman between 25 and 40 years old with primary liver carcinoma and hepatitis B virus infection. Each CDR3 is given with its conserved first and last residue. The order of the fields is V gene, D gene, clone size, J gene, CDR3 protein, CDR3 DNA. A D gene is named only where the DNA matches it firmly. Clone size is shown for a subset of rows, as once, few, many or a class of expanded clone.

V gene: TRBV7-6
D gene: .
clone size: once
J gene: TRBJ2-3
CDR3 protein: CASSGDSVAELHTDTQYF
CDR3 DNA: TGTGCCAGCAGCGGGGACTCAGTAGCGGAGCTACACACAGATACGCAGTATTTT

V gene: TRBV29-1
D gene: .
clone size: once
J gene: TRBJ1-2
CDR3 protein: CSWGGFDGYTF
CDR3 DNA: TGTAGCTGGGGGGGGTTCGATGGCTACACCTTC

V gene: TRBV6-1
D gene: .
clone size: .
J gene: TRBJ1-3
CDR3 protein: CASGGAASRNTIYF
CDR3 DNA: TGTGCCAGCGGTGGGGCTGCCTCTAGAAACACCATATATTTT

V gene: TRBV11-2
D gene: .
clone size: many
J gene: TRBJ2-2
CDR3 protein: CASSSGPTGGELFF
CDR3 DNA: TGTGCCAGCAGCTCGGGACCTACAGGCGGGGAGCTGTTTTTT

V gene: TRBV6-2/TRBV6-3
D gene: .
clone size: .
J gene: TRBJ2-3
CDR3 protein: CASSYRDNQPQYF
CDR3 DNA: TGTGCCAGTAGTTATCGGGATAATCAGCCCCAGTATTTT

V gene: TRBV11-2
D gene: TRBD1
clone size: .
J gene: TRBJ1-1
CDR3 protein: CSNSPGTETFF
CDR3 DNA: TGTTCCAACAGCCCCGGGACAGAAACTTTCTTT

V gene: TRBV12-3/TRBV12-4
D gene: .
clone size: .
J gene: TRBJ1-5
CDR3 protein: CDSSLAYQPRHF
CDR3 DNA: TGTGACAGCAGTTTAGCATATCAACCCCGGCATTTT

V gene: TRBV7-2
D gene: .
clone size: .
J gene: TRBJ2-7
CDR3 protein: CGSSLSSGIYEQYF
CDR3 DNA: TGTGGCAGCAGCTTATCTAGTGGGATTTACGAGCAGTACTTC

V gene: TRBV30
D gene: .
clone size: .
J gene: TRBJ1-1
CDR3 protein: CALEGLNTEASF
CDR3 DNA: TGTGCCCTAGAGGGACTAAACACTGAAGCTTCCTTT

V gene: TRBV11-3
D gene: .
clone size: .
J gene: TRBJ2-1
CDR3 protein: CVSSLGAQSRKEQFF
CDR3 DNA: TGTGTCAGCAGCTTAGGGGCCCAGAGTCGCAAGGAGCAGTTCTTC

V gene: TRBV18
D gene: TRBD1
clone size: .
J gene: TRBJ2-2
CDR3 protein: CASSPGTDHTGELFF
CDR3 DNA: TGTGCCAGCTCACCGGGGACAGATCACACCGGGGAGCTTTTTTTT

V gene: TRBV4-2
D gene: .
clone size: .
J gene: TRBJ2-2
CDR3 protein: CASSLSGVASGSKSGELLF
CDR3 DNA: .

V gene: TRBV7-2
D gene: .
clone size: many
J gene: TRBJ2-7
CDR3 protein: CASSKAGTSSYEQYF
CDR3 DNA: TGTGCCAGCAGTAAGGCTGGGACATCCTCCTACGAGCAGTACTTC

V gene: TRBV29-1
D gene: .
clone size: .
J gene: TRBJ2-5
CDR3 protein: CSVETGGGVRETHFF
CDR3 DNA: TGCAGCGTTGAAACCGGAGGGGGAGTGAGGGAGACCCACTTCTTC

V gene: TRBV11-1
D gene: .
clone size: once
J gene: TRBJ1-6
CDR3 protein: CPSSRTLVSSLHF
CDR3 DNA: TGTCCGAGCAGCCGGACACTGGTTTCATCCCTCCACTTT

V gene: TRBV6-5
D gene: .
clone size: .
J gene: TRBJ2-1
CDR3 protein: CASSPIGAGNEQFF
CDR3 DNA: TGTGCCAGCAGCCCTATAGGAGCTGGCAATGAGCAGTTTTTC

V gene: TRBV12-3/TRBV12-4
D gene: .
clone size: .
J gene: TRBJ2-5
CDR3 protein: CVSSYPDSQEAQYF
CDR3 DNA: TGTGTCAGTAGTTACCCGGACTCCCAAGAGGCCCAGTACTTC

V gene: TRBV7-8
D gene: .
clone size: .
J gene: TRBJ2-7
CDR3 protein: CASSYWDPGRYEQYF
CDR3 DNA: TGTGCCAGCAGTTACTGGGACCCAGGACGCTATGAGCAGTACTTC

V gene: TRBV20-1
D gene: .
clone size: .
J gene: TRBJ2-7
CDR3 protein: CSARDAGLSYEQYF
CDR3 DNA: TGCAGTGCTAGAGATGCTGGCCTCTCCTACGAGCAGTACTTC

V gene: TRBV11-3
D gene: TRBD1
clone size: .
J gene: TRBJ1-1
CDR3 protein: CASSPGQRSALNTEVFF
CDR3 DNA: TGTGCCAGCAGCCCGGGACAGAGGTCCGCTTTGAACACTGAAGTTTTCTTT

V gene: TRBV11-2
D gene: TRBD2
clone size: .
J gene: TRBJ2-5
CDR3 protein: CASSMGLAIQEAQYF
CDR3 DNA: TGTGCCAGCAGCATGGGACTAGCGATCCAAGAGGCCCAGTACTTC

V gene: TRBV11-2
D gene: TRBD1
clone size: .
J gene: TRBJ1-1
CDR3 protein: CASSARDRGRKRWSNTETSF
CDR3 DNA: TGTGCCAGCAGCGCTCGGGACAGGGGACGCAAGAGGTGGAGTAACACTGAAACTTCCTTT

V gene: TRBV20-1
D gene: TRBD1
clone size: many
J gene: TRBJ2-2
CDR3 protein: CSARGTGGAGRELFF
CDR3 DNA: TGCAGTGCTAGAGGGACAGGGGGCGCAGGCCGGGAGCTGTTTTTT

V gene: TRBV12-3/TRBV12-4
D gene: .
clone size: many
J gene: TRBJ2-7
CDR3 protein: CASRRFDEQYF
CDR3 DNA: TGTGCCAGCCGTAGGTTCGACGAGCAGTACTTC

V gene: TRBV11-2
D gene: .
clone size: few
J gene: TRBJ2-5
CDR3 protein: CASSEWPRETQYF
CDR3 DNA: TGTGCCAGCAGCGAGTGGCCCCGTGAGACCCAGTATTTC

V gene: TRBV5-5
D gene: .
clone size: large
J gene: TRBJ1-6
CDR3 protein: CASSLDVSNSPLHF
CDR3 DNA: TGTGCCAGCAGCTTGGACGTCAGTAATTCACCCCTCCACTTT

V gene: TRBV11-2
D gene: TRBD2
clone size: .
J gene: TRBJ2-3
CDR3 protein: CASSLDLRMLAGEGIDTQYF
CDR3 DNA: TGTGCCAGCAGCTTAGATCTAAGAATGTTAGCGGGAGAAGGGATAGATACGCAGTATTTT

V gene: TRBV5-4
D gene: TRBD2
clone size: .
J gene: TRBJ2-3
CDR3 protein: CASSNPAASGSRIDTQFF
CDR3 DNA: TGTGCCAGCAGTAACCCGGCAGCTAGCGGGAGTCGGATAGATACGCAGTTTTTT

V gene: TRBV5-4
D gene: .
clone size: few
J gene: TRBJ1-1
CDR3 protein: CVSSLITLGDTEAFF
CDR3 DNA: TGTGTCAGCAGCTTGATTACTTTGGGTGACACTGAAGCTTTCTTT

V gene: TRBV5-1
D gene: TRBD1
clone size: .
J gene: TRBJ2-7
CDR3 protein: CACNWDRGYEQYF
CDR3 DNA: TGCGCCTGCAACTGGGACAGGGGGTACGAGCAGTACTTC

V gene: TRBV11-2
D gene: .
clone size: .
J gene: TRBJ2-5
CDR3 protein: CDSSLFSAWGFQETQYF
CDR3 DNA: TGTGACAGCAGCTTATTTTCAGCCTGGGGTTTCCAAGAGACACAGTACTTC

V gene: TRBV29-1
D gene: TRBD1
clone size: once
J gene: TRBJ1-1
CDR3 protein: CSVKTGNTEAFF
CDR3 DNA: TGCAGCGTCAAGACAGGGAACACTGAAGCTTTCTTC

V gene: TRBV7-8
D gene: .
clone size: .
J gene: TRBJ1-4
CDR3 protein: CASCSGPGNVEKLFF
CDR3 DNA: TGTGCCAGCTGCTCAGGACCGGGAAACGTTGAGAAACTGTTTTTT

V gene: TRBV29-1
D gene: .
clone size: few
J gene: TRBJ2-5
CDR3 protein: CSVEATRLGVQETQYF
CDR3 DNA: TGCAGCGTTGAAGCCACCCGGTTAGGGGTTCAAGAGACCCAGTACTTC

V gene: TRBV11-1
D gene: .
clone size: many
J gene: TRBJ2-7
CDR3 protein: CASSPRTTGLREQYF
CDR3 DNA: TGTGCCAGCAGCCCTCGGACGACAGGACTACGCGAGCAGTACTTC

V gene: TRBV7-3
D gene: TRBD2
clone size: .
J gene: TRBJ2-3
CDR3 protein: CARSLGLAGGLDTQYF
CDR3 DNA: TGTGCCAGAAGCCTAGGACTAGCGGGAGGCCTAGATACGCAGTATTTT

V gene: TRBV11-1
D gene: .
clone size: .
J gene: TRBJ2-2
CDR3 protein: CANSLVGVTDTGELFF
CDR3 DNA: TGTGCCAACAGCTTAGTTGGGGTTACGGACACCGGGGAGCTATTTTTT

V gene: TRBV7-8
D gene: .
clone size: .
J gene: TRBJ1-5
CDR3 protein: CASSLLVTEGKPQHF
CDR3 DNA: TGTGCCAGCAGCTTACTTGTAACAGAGGGCAAGCCCCAGCATTTT

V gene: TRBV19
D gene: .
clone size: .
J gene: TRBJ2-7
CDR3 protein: CASSSSSRSFYEQYF
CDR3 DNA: TGTGCCAGTAGTTCCTCCTCAAGATCTTTCTACGAGCAGTACTTC

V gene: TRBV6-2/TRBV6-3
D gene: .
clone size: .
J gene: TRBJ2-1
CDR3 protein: CASGLPPRERFF
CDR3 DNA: TGTGCCAGCGGACTGCCTCCGAGAGAGAGGTTCTTC

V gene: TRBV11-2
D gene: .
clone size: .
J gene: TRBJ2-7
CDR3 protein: CANSLARRGYEQYF
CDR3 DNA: TGTGCCAACAGCTTAGCGCGGAGAGGCTACGAGCAGTACTTC

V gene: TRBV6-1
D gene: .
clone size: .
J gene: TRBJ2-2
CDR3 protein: CASCESLPGGAANTGELFF
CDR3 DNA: TGTGCCAGCTGTGAAAGCCTTCCCGGGGGTGCCGCGAACACCGGGGAGCTGTTTTTT

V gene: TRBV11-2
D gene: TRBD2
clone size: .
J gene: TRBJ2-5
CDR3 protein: CVSSYSRGSGREAQYF
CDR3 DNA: TGTGTCAGCAGCTACTCCCGTGGTAGCGGGAGAGAGGCCCAGTACTTC

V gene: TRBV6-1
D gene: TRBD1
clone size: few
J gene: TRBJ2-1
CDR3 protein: CTSGGQGEYNEQFF
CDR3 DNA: TGTACCAGCGGGGGACAGGGGGAGTACAATGAGCAGTTCTTC

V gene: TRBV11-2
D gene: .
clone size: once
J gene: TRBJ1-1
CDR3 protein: CVSSARDKGRKRWSNTKAFF
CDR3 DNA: TGTGTCAGCAGCGCTCGGGACAAGGGGCGCAAGAGGTGGAGTAACACTAAAGCTTTCTTT

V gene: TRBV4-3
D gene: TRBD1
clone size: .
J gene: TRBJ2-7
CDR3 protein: CASSQVRWTGREQYF
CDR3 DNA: TGTGCCAGCAGCCAAGTTCGATGGACAGGGCGGGAACAGTACTTC

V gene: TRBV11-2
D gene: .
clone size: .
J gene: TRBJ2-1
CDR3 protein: CANTLLGRQGEQLF
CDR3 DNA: TGTGCCAACACCTTACTGGGGAGACAAGGGGAGCAGCTCTTC

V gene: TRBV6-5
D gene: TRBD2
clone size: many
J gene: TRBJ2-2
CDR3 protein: CASSPWGGGTGELFF
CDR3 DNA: TGTGCCAGCAGTCCGTGGGGGGGTGGAACCGGGGAGCTGTTTTTT

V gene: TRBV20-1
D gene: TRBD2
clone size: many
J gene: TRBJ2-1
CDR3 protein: CSAPAGGLPSSYNEQFF
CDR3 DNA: TGCAGTGCCCCAGCGGGAGGGCTACCGAGCTCCTACAATGAGCAGTTCTTC

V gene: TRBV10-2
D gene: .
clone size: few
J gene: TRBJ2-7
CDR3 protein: CANSESGAVYDQYF
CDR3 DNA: TGCGCCAACAGTGAGTCGGGCGCAGTTTACGATCAGTACTTC

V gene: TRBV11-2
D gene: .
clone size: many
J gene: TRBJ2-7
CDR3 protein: CASSLDGPYGEQYF
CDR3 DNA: TGTGCCAGCAGCTTAGATGGACCCTATGGCGAGCAGTACTTC